Presented here are 24 T cell receptor beta chains from one specimen sequenced in a study of cytomegalovirus exposure and HLA in healthy donors. PCR was performed using 60 Vbeta and 13 Jbeta primers. Assay: immunoSEQ multiplex PCR; the TCRdb copy retains only in-frame clones and omits some. Here the sample spans 170,000 or so clones, 80% to 90% being singletons. Sequencing was performed on PBMCs. The receptor source for this set is a man aged 50 or older in good health and CMV-seropositive.

The sample holds a few counts of this clone. The chain is built from TRBV5-8 and TRBJ1-1; maybe TRBD1 (5 bases). Germline CDR1 reads SGHTS; CDR2 reads YDEGEE. V was cut by 0 bases and J by 1 base, with 10 bases left in between. The CDR3 totals 15 residues. CDR3 nucleotide sequence: TGTGCCAGCAGCTTGGCCGGACACCCGAACACTGAAGCTTTCTTT. Amino acid sequence: CASSLAGHPNTEAFF.

This chain joins TRBV29-1 and TRBJ1-1; D unclear. This CDR3 comprises 13 residues. Germline V gives CDR1 SQVTM, CDR2 ANQGSEA. Deletions cut 6 bases from V and 4 bases from J, with 15 bases between. The CDR3 protein is CSVPRSQSTEAFF. CDR3 DNA: TGCAGCGTCCCGCGGAGTCAGAGCACTGAAGCTTTCTTT.

The CDR3 sequence: CASSIGYRDTFAFF. CDR3 coding DNA: TGTGCCAGTAGTATCGGTTACAGGGACACCTTCGCTTTCTTT. The rearrangement uses TRBV19 and TRBJ1-1; perhaps TRBD1 as D (6 bases). The CDR3 covers 14 residues. Germline CDR1 reads LNHDA; CDR2 reads SQIVND (reference sequence). V gave up 3 bases and J gave up 11 bases, with 19 bases separating them.

The chain links TRBV9 to TRBJ2-1, with 8 bases fitting TRBD2. CDR1 SGDLS and CDR2 YYNGEE come from the germline V gene. J gave up 5 bases and V 2 bases, and 12 bases lay outside the gene matches. The CDR3 runs to 17 residues. The CDR3 sequence is CASSVSGGRVSDNEQFF. CDR3 sequence (DNA): TGTGCCAGCAGCGTCTCGGGGGGGCGGGTCTCTGACAATGAGCAGTTCTTC. The whole variable domain, remainder taken from reference TRBV9 and TRBJ2-1, is DSGVTQTPKHLITATGQRVTLRCSPRSGDLSVYWYQQSLDQGLQFLIQYYNGEERAKGNILERFSAQQFPDLHSELNLSSLELGDSALYFCASSVSGGRVSDNEQFFGPGTRLTVL.

This chain uses TRBV6-5 with TRBJ1-4, with 9 positions matching TRBD1. This CDR3 is 13 amino acids long. The V gene end was trimmed by 6 bases and the J gene end by 5 bases; junction bases not matched to a gene: 1. In germline, CDR1 is MNHEY, CDR2 SVGAGI. The CDR3 DNA reads as TGTGCCAGCAGGGGGACAGGGAATGAAAAACTGTTTTTT. This translates into CASRGTGNEKLFF.

This clone was seen just once. V and J are TRBV6-5 and TRBJ2-5; a possible D gene is TRBD2 (5 bases). V was cut by 0 bases and J by 7 bases, with 12 bases left in between. The CDR3 has 14 amino acids. Per the germline V gene, CDR1 is MNHEY and CDR2 is SVGAGI. This chain's CDR3 is CASSYSIKAGTQYF. The CDR3 region has the DNA TGTGCCAGCAGTTACTCGATAAAGGCGGGGACCCAGTACTTC.

This clone was seen once. V is TRBV5-4 and J is TRBJ2-3; 9 bases fit TRBD2. CDR1 SGHNT and CDR2 YYREEE come from the germline V gene (reference sequence). Trimming removed 4 bases from V and 8 bases from J; junction bases left unmatched: 11. This CDR3 spans 15 amino acids. This chain's CDR3 is CASSPGSGGSFTQYF. CDR3 in DNA: TGTGCCAGCAGCCCCGGGAGCGGGGGGTCTTTTACGCAGTATTTT.

Notes on this clone: The identical CDR3 is also encoded by other nucleotide sequences in the sample. The chain carries TRBV5-4 and TRBJ2-7, with a possible D match to TRBD2 (6 bases). The CDR3 runs to 13 residues. V was shortened by 2 bases and J by 4 bases, with 10 bases between the two germline ends. Germline CDR1 and CDR2: SGHNT and YYREEE (reference sequence). The CDR3 nucleotides are TGTGCCAGCAGCTTCCCCGGGAGTTACGAGCAGTACGTC. Protein product: CASSFPGSYEQYV.

This clone was seen more than once but under ten times. This sequence joins TRBV9 and TRBJ1-3; TRBD1 is a possible D gene (6 bases). Germline V lookup: CDR1 SGDLS, CDR2 YYNGEE. The CDR3 runs 15 residues. Trimming stripped 4 bases from V and 0 bases from J, with 11 bases between. The CDR3 protein is CASSSGTSSGNTIYF. In nucleotides, the CDR3 is TGTGCCAGCAGCTCCGGGACATCCTCTGGAAACACCATATATTTT.

The V and J genes are TRBV6-5 and TRBJ2-1, with a possible D match to TRBD2 (5 bases). CDR1 is MNHEY, CDR2 SVGAGI, per germline. The V and J ends lost 0 bases and 8 bases respectively, with 14 bases between them. The CDR3 is made up of 15 amino acids. The CDR3 region is CASSYSTGKRDEQFF. The CDR3 region has the DNA TGTGCCAGCAGTTACTCGACGGGAAAACGCGATGAGCAGTTCTTC.

The chain employs TRBV25-1 and TRBJ1-1; D unresolved. The CDR3 is 12 residues long. V shed 4 bases and J shed 10 bases, with 13 bases lying between them. Germline V gene sequence: CDR1 MGHDK, CDR2 SYGVNS. CDR3 protein: CASSGLSGRAFF. The CDR3 DNA reads TGTGCCAGCAGTGGCCTCTCCGGGAGAGCTTTCTTT.

V and J are TRBV7-9 and TRBJ2-7; no clear D. The CDR3 has 12 residues. The ends were cut back, 5 bases at V and 2 bases at J, with 7 bases in the middle. From germline, CDR1 is SEHNR and CDR2 FQNEAQ (reference sequence). The CDR3 here is CASSPVAYEQYF. CDR3 sequence (DNA): TGTGCCAGCAGCCCAGTGGCCTACGAGCAGTACTTC.

The genes are TRBV2 and TRBJ1-2, with 8 nucleotides matching TRBD1. CDR1 SNHLY and CDR2 FYNNEI come from the germline V gene. The CDR3 contains 17 residues. With 6 bases clipped from V and 7 bases from J, the junction kept 19 bases outside the gene matches. DNA of the CDR3: TGTGCCAGCAGGAGCACAGCCTCAGGGGGCGCGGGAAGTGGCTACACCTTC. It translates to CASRSTASGGAGSGYTF.

This clone was picked up a small number of times. This chain links TRBV6-6 with TRBJ1-2; 9 positions match TRBD1. Germline V gene lookup returns CDR1 MNHNY and CDR2 SVGAGI (reference sequence). The CDR3 runs to 14 residues. Unmatched junction bases numbered 4, after V lost 6 bases and J lost 2 bases. The CDR3 region has the DNA TGTGCCAGCAGACCCGGGACAGGGAACTATGGCTACACCTTC. It is translated as CASRPGTGNYGYTF.

V and J are TRBV14 and TRBJ2-7, with D tentatively TRBD2 (6 bases). Deletions cut 6 bases from V and 7 bases from J, with 13 bases between. The CDR3 is 12 amino acids. Germline loops: CDR1 SGHDN, CDR2 FVKESK. The CDR3 reads CASSSYAGEQYV. DNA for the CDR3: TGTGCCAGCAGTAGCTACGCGGGAGAGCAGTACGTC.

The rearrangement links TRBV5-6 to TRBJ1-1; D remains unclear. Between the trimmed V and J ends, which lost 4 bases and 6 bases, there was a span of 10 bases. There are 12 residues in the CDR3. Germline CDR1 reads SGHDT; CDR2 reads YYEEEE. This CDR3 reads CASSRIRSEAFF. The CDR3 region has the DNA TGTGCCAGCAGCCGCATTCGGTCTGAAGCTTTCTTT.

The rearrangement links TRBV7-9 to TRBJ1-1, with D perhaps TRBD1 (6 bases). V was trimmed by 1 base and J by 10 bases, leaving 16 bases between them. Germline V lookup: CDR1 SEHNR, CDR2 FQNEAQ (reference sequence). CDR3 length: 14 residues. This CDR3 reads CASSLGGTGSGAFF. CDR3 nucleotide sequence: TGTGCCAGCAGCTTAGGGGGCACAGGGTCAGGAGCTTTCTTT.

In this sample, this clone turned up once. The chain combines TRBV4-1 with TRBJ2-3; 7 bases agree with TRBD1. This CDR3 has 15 amino acids. Germline lookup yields CDR1 MGHRA and CDR2 YSYEKL. With V trimmed by 0 bases and J by 0 bases, 0 bases remained unmatched. The CDR3 DNA reads TGCGCCAGCAGCCAAGAGGACAGGAGCACAGATACGCAGTATTTT. This sequence encodes CASSQEDRSTDTQYF.

V gene TRBV7-9 combines with J gene TRBJ2-5, with TRBD1 matching 7 bases. In germline, CDR1 is SEHNR, CDR2 FQNEAQ (reference sequence). J was trimmed by 0 bases and V by 7 bases; bases with no gene match: 5. The CDR3 length is 14 residues. CDR3 amino acids: CASTSDRDQETQYF. The CDR3 region has the DNA TGTGCCAGCACCTCCGACAGGGACCAAGAGACCCAGTACTTC.

The genes are TRBV11-1 and TRBJ2-3, with TRBD1 identical over 9 bases. Germline V lookup: CDR1 SGHAT, CDR2 FQDESV (reference sequence). J gave up 7 bases and V 2 bases, and 10 bases lay outside the gene matches. CDR3 size: 16 residues. The CDR3 DNA sequence: TGTGCCAGCAGCTTAATAGACAGGGGGATTTCGAATACGCAGTATTTT. Encoded protein: CASSLIDRGISNTQYF.

This chain uses TRBV6-5 with TRBJ2-7; 10 bases align to TRBD1. Looked up from germline, CDR1 is MNHEY and CDR2 is SVGAGI. The CDR3 contains 15 residues. V was clipped by 4 bases and J by 3 bases; unmatched bases: 6. This CDR3 is CASSSLRTGGYEQYF. The DNA of the CDR3 is TGTGCCAGCAGTTCGCTACGGACAGGGGGCTACGAGCAGTACTTC.

Only a few counts were recorded for this clone. This rearrangement joins TRBV6-5 to TRBJ1-2, with D possibly matching TRBD1 (5 bases). Trimming cost V 4 bases and J 13 bases, with 22 bases left between them. The CDR3 runs to 14 residues. Looked up from germline, CDR1 is MNHEY and CDR2 is SVGAGI. CDR3 sequence: CASSSTQLGQGATF. The CDR3 DNA is TGTGCCAGCAGTTCCACCCAGCTTGGACAAGGCGCCACCTTC.

The count of this clone is one. The V gene is TRBV10-3, the J gene TRBJ1-2, with TRBD1 matching over 7 bases. There are 14 residues in the CDR3. In germline, CDR1 is ENHRY, CDR2 SYGVKD. Trimming took 3 bases from V and 6 from J; bases not matched to a gene: 7. The CDR3 reads CAISDDRESDGYTF. The DNA for the CDR3 is TGTGCCATCAGTGACGACAGGGAATCTGATGGCTACACCTTC.

The rearrangement joins TRBV19 to TRBJ1-3; a possible D gene is TRBD1 (5 bases). The CDR3 spans 20 residues. CDR1 is LNHDA, CDR2 SQIVND, per germline (reference sequence). The ends were cut back, 6 bases at V and 1 base at J, with 28 bases in the middle. CDR3 nucleotides: TGTGCCAGTAGCCAGGTAATCAGGGTTACCGCTTCAGGATCTGGAAACACCATATATTTT. Its translation: CASSQVIRVTASGSGNTIYF.